This T cell receptor (beta chain) derives from a study of CD8+CD57+ T cells in acquired aplastic anemia. Germline assignment: CDR1 SNHLY and CDR2 FYNNEI. This CDR3 is 14 amino acids long. V was clipped by 0 bases and J by 10 bases; unmatched bases: 3. Genomic DNA served as template for TCR beta VDJ and CDR3 profiling. TCRdb ran MiXCR on the reads and lists one entry per CDR3 protein. This repertoire shows over 150,000 distinct CDR3 sequences, about 48% found once; its top ten account for approximately 1.1%. The sequenced sample consisted of sorted CD4+, CD8+, or CD8+CD57+ T cells (not recorded which) from PBMCs. The TCR was taken from a human donor in good health. The chain employs TRBV2 and TRBJ1-6, with 7 bases that match TRBD1. The CDR3 DNA reads as TGTGCCAGCAGTGAAGCGCGACAGGGCTCACCCCTCCACTTT. This encodes CASSEARQGSPLHF. Based on the CDR3 plus reference TRBV2 and TRBJ1-6, the full variable domain is EPEVTQTPSHQVTQMGQEVILRCVPISNHLYFYWYRQILGQKVEFLVSFYNNEISEKSEIFDDQFSVERPDGSNFTLKIRSTKLEDSAMYFCASSEARQGSPLHFGNGTRLTVT.